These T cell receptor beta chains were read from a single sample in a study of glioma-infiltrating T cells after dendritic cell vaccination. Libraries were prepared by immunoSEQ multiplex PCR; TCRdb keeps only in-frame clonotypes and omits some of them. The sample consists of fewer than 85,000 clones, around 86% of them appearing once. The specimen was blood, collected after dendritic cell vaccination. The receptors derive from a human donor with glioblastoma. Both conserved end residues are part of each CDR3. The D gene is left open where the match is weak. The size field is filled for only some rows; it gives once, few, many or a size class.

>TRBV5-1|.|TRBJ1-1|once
CASSLDWSLNTEAFF
TGCGCCAGCAGCTTGGATTGGAGCCTGAACACTGAAGCTTTCTTT
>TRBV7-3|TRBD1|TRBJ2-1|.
CASSPQGAHNEQFF
TGTGCCAGCAGCCCCCAGGGGGCTCACAATGAGCAGTTCTTC
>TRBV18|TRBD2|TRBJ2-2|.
CASSPQVAGDITGELFF
TGTGCCAGCTCACCACAGGTTGCGGGGGATATTACCGGGGAGCTGTTTTTT
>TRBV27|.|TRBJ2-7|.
CASSAFQGSYEQYF
TGTGCCAGCAGTGCCTTTCAGGGGTCCTACGAGCAGTACTTC
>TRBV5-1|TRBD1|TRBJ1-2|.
CASSPTGGSYGYTF
TGCGCCAGCAGCCCGACAGGGGGGAGCTATGGCTACACCTTC
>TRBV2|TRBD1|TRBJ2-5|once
CASSAQIQGAETQYF
TGTGCCAGCAGTGCCCAAATACAGGGGGCTGAGACCCAGTACTTC
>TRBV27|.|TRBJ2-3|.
CASSSLLTDTQYF
TGTGCCAGCAGTTCCCTTCTCACAGATACGCAGTATTTT
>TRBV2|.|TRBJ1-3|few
CASRGPRRTIYF
TGTGCCAGCAGGGGCCCCCGTAGGACCATATATTTT
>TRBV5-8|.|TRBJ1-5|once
CASSLGGIGNQPQHF
TGTGCCAGCAGCTTGGGAGGGATAGGGAATCAGCCCCAGCATTTT
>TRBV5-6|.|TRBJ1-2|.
CASSLAPEGISGYTF
TGTGCCAGCAGCTTAGCACCCGAGGGAATCTCTGGCTACACCTTC
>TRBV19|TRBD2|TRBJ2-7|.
CASSYGTRVGEQYF
TGTGCCAGTAGTTATGGGACTAGAGTTGGAGAGCAGTACTTC
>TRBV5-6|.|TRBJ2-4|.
CASSLNLGGIQYF
TGTGCCAGCAGCTTGAACTTAGGGGGCATTCAGTACTTC
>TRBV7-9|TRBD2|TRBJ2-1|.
CASSLGTSGNNEQFF
TGTGCCAGCAGCTTAGGGACTAGCGGGAACAATGAGCAGTTCTTC
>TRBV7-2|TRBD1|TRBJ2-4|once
CASSLATGLDIQYF
TGTGCCAGCAGCTTAGCGACAGGGTTGGACATTCAGTACTTC
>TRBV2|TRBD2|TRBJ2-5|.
CASSGGRGWAETQYF
TGTGCCAGCAGCGGGGGGAGGGGTTGGGCAGAGACCCAGTACTTC
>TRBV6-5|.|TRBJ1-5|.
CASGRGVQPQHF
TGTGCCAGCGGACGGGGGGTACAGCCCCAGCATTTT
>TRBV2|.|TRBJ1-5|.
CASSGSTGNQPQHF
TGTGCCAGCAGTGGGTCCACGGGCAATCAGCCCCAGCATTTT
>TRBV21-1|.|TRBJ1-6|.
CASSTSSKDGLYNSPLHF
TGTGCCAGCAGCACATCTTCAAAGGACGGACTCTATAATTCACCCCTCCACTTT
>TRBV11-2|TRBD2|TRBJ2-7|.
CASSRREGIAGEQYF
TGTGCCAGCTCCCGGAGGGAGGGGATAGCAGGCGAGCAGTACTTC
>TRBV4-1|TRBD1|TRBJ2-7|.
CASSPIGTGGEEQYF
TGCGCCAGCAGCCCCATCGGTACAGGGGGCGAAGAGCAGTACTTC
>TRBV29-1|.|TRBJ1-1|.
CSDAGGWNTEAFF
TGCAGCGATGCGGGGGGATGGAACACTGAAGCTTTCTTT
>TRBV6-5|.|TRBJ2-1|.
CASRRGHSSYNEQFF
TGTGCCAGCAGGAGAGGGCATAGCTCCTACAATGAGCAGTTCTTC
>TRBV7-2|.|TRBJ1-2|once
CASSIGPGDYGYTF
TGTGCCAGCAGCATCGGGCCCGGGGACTATGGCTACACCTTC
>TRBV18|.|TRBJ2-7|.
CASSPPGSLPSYEQYF
TGTGCCAGCTCACCACCGGGCAGCTTGCCCTCCTACGAGCAGTACTTC
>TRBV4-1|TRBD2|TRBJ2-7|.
CASSLRTSGSDSYEQYF
TGCGCCAGCAGCCTACGAACTAGCGGGAGCGACTCCTACGAGCAGTACTTC
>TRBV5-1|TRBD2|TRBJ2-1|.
CASSLVGTSGYNEQFF
TGCGCCAGCAGCTTGGTAGGGACTAGCGGCTACAATGAGCAGTTCTTC
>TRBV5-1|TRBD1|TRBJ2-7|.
CASSLMPGQSYEQYF
TGCGCCAGCAGCCTTATGCCGGGACAGTCCTACGAGCAGTACTTC
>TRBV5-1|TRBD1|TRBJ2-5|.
CASSLVFSGTGRGKETQYF
TGCGCCAGCAGCTTGGTCTTTTCCGGGACAGGGAGGGGGAAAGAGACCCAGTACTTC
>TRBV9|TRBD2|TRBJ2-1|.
CASSVGSSGRTNEQFF
TGTGCCAGCAGCGTAGGATCCAGCGGGAGGACCAATGAGCAGTTCTTC
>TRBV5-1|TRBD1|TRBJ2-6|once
CASSRAGTGGSSGANVLTF
TGCGCCAGCAGTCGGGCCGGGACAGGGGGCTCTTCTGGGGCCAACGTCCTGACTTTC
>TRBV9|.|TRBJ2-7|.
CASSVGPAGLEQYF
TGTGCCAGCAGCGTGGGGCCTGCGGGGCTCGAGCAGTACTTC
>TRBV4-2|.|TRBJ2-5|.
CASSQDEASEETQYF
TGTGCCAGCAGCCAAGATGAGGCTAGCGAGGAGACCCAGTACTTC
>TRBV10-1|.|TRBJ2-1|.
CASSAMTGDNEQFF
TGCGCCAGCAGCGCCATGACAGGAGACAATGAGCAGTTCTTC
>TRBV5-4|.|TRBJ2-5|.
CASSLAVGPGKTQYF
TGTGCCAGCAGCTTGGCGGTGGGGCCTGGCAAGACCCAGTACTTC
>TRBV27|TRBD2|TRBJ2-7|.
CASSWGPREGYEQYF
TGTGCCAGCAGTTGGGGGCCGCGGGAGGGCTACGAGCAGTACTTC